Listed below are T cell receptor beta chains from one sample, sequenced in a study of shared clonotypes between healthy human individuals. Sequenced by immunoSEQ multiplex PCR; TCRdb stores in-frame clones only, minus some. This sample yields 2,100,000 or so clones, of which around 95% are seen a single time; around 0.13% belongs to the top ten. Sequencing input: naive CD4+ T cells sorted from blood. The receptors were gathered from a man younger than 35 in good health. CDR3s include the opening cysteine and the closing phenylalanine or tryptophan. A D gene is named only where the DNA matches it firmly.

j_call cdr3_length d_call v_call cdr3_nt cdr3_aa
TRBJ1-2 13 - TRBV10-3 TGTGCCATCAGTGAGTCGAGGGTGGAAGGCTACACCTTC CAISESRVEGYTF
TRBJ2-6 17 TRBD1 TRBV25-1 TGTGCCAGCAGTGCCTCAGGGGGCGATTCTGGGGCCAACGTCCTGACTTTC CASSASGGDSGANVLTF
TRBJ1-1 14 - TRBV28 TGTGCCAGCAGTATACCACGACAGAACACTGAAGCTTTCTTT CASSIPRQNTEAFF
TRBJ2-3 16 TRBD2 TRBV9 TGTGCCAGCAGCAATAGCGGGAGGGCCCTCACAGATACGCAGTATTTT CASSNSGRALTDTQYF
TRBJ2-3 15 - TRBV28 TGTGCCAGCAGTTTAGAAGGCAGGGGCACAGATACGCAGTATTTT CASSLEGRGTDTQYF
TRBJ2-2 16 - TRBV27 TGTGCCAGCAGTTTATCGACAGGAGCGAACACCGGGGAGCTGTTTTTT CASSLSTGANTGELFF
TRBJ2-1 15 - TRBV12-5 TGTGCTAGTGGTTTGGGGGGGAAAACTTACAATGAGCAGTTCTTC CASGLGGKTYNEQFF
TRBJ2-4 13 - TRBV6-1 TGTGCCAGCAGTGAACAACCCCAAAACATTCAGTACTTC CASSEQPQNIQYF
TRBJ2-3 17 TRBD2 TRBV5-1 TGCGCCAGCAGCTTGGGTAGCGGGGGCTCTAGCACAGATACGCAGTATTTT CASSLGSGGSSTDTQYF
TRBJ2-5 15 - TRBV7-6 TGTGCCAGCAGCCCGGAGCGGATACCCGGAGAGACCCAGTACTTC CASSPERIPGETQYF
TRBJ1-4 15 - TRBV28 TGTGCCAGCAGTTCGCACGGGGGCCCTAATGAAAAACTGTTTTTT CASSSHGGPNEKLFF
TRBJ2-3 15 - TRBV11-2 TGTGCCAGCAGCTTACGACTTATTCGCACAGATACGCAGTATTTT CASSLRLIRTDTQYF
TRBJ2-7 13 - TRBV5-1 TGCGCCAGCAGCTTAGGCAGTACCTACGAGCAGTACTTC CASSLGSTYEQYF
TRBJ2-2 15 - TRBV18 TGTGCCAGCTCACCACCGTCCCTTAACACCGGGGAGCTGTTTTTT CASSPPSLNTGELFF
TRBJ1-3 15 - TRBV28 TGTGCCGGGGGGACGGGGGGCGCCTTTGGAAACACCATATATTTT CAGGTGGAFGNTIYF
TRBJ2-3 16 - TRBV5-4 TGTGCCAGCAGCGCCCTCGGCAGGGGTGACTCAGATACGCAGTATTTT CASSALGRGDSDTQYF
TRBJ1-3 15 TRBD1 TRBV5-6 TGTGCCAGCAGCGCGGACAGGGCCTCTGGAAACACCATATATTTT CASSADRASGNTIYF
TRBJ2-7 15 TRBD2 TRBV7-2 TGTGCCAGCAGCATAACTAGCGGGGACTCCTACGAGCAGTACTTC CASSITSGDSYEQYF